A single sample gave rise to the 21 T cell receptor beta chains below, sequenced in a study of human T cells and chemical hapten exposure. As to time point: patch test 3, about 24 weeks after DPC sensitization. The treatment is: therapeutic diphenylcyclopropenone sensitization with weekly scalp DPC. TCRdb redid the calling of the RACE reads with MiXCR, one entry per CDR3 protein. The sample includes about 190,000 distinct CDR3 sequences, about 22% of them seen just once. The starting material was whole blood, obtained in connection with sensitization to the hapten diphenylcyclopropenone (DPC). The receptor source for this set is a woman aged 40-49 years with alopecia areata. Some clones in this sample may be carry-over from other donors' samples.

The chain carries TRBV28 and TRBJ1-1; TRBD1 agrees at 11 bases. Per germline, CDR1 MDHEN and CDR2 SYDVKM. The CDR3 spans 15 residues. V shed 8 bases and J 3 bases; nucleotides not matched to a gene: 8. The chain's CDR3 is CASPRDRGSHTEAFF. In DNA form, the CDR3 reads TGTGCCAGCCCCCGGGACAGGGGGTCTCACACTGAAGCTTTCTTT.

Points on this clonotype: The junction differs from germline at one of its ends, possibly a read error. V usage is TRBV4-2 and J usage is TRBJ2-7; TRBD2 matches at 12 bases. CDR1 is LGHNA and CDR2 is YNFKEQ in the germline V gene. The CDR3 is 15 residues long. CDR3 in DNA: TGTGCCAGCAGCCCGGGACTAGCGGGTTCCTGCGAGCAGTACTTC. Amino acid sequence: CASSPGLAGSCEQYF.

The J gene is TRBJ2-5, the V gene TRBV7-9; D ambiguous. In germline, CDR1 is SEHNR, CDR2 FQNEAQ (reference sequence). This CDR3 is 15 amino acids long. The V end lost 5 bases, the J end lost 4 bases, and 17 bases lay between the germline ends. For the CDR3, the DNA is TGTGCCAGCAGCCTACTTAGCCAGCCCGGAGAGACCCAGTACTTC. Translated: CASSLLSQPGETQYF.

This clonotype was found a few times. This chain joins TRBV12-3 or TRBV12-4 and TRBJ2-4; D gene ambiguous. The CDR3 consists of 12 residues. V lost 6 bases and J lost 8, with 11 bases in between. The CDR3 region is CASSPRVDIQYF. The DNA of the CDR3 is TGTGCCAGCAGCCCCCGGGTGGACATTCAGTACTTC.

The count of this clonotype is one. The chain couples TRBV20-1 to TRBJ2-7, with D perhaps matching TRBD2 (6 bases). Germline V gene lookup returns CDR1 DFQATT and CDR2 SNEGSKA (reference sequence). Trimming took 5 bases from V and 0 from J, leaving 8 bases between them. The CDR3 totals 12 residues. CDR3 DNA sequence: TGCAGTGCTTGGGGAGGCTCCTACGAGCAGTACTTC. It is translated as CSAWGGSYEQYF.

This clonotype appeared a few times. The chain joins TRBV29-1 to TRBJ2-1, with D perhaps matching TRBD2 (5 bases). Trimming removed 4 bases at V and 2 bases at J, with 12 bases between. Per the germline V gene, CDR1 is SQVTM and CDR2 is ANQGSEA. The CDR3 has 14 residues. The CDR3 nucleotides read TGCAGCGTTGTTGGCGGGCATGCCTACAATGAGCAGTTCTTC. Its translation: CSVVGGHAYNEQFF.

This chain links TRBV6-5 with TRBJ2-4; perhaps D is TRBD1 or TRBD2 (5 bases each). In germline, CDR1 is MNHEY, CDR2 SVGAGI. Trimming shortened V by 8 bases and J by 6 bases, and 17 bases separated the two germline ends. This CDR3 region has 14 residues. DNA for the CDR3: TGTGCCAGCGGGACGGCGCCTGGGAGAAACATTCAGTACTTC. Its translation is CASGTAPGRNIQYF.

This clonotype appeared a few times. The chain employs TRBV7-2 and TRBJ2-1, with no clear D. V lost 1 base to trimming and J lost 7 bases, with 8 bases between them. Germline V gives CDR1 SGHTA, CDR2 FQGNSA. The CDR3 is 13 residues long. CDR3: CASSLVRLNEQFF. The CDR3, as DNA: TGTGCCAGCAGCTTAGTGAGGCTGAATGAGCAGTTCTTC.

The chain couples TRBV11-1 to TRBJ2-1; 9 bases are shared with TRBD2. The trim removed 2 bases at V and 5 bases at J, leaving 4 bases unmatched. Germline assignment: CDR1 SGHAT and CDR2 FQDESV (reference sequence). The CDR3 is made up of 15 amino acids. The CDR3 loop reads CASSLTSGRDNEQFF. CDR3 DNA: TGTGCCAGCAGCTTAACTAGCGGGCGCGACAATGAGCAGTTCTTC.

As concerns this clonotype: A much bigger clone sits one base away, suggesting this may be a read error. As DNA, the CDR3 is TGCTGTGGAAAGAGCTACAATGAGCAGTTCTTC. Translating it yields CCGKSYNEQFF. The chain has TRBV20-1 and TRBJ2-1; D is ambiguous. CDR1 and CDR2 (germline): DFQATT, SNEGSKA (reference sequence). CDR3 length: 11 amino acids.

This clonotype has a count of ten or more. This chain uses TRBV29-1 with TRBJ2-7; no reliable D call. The CDR3 extends over 12 amino acids. The V gene's germline CDR1 is SQVTM and CDR2 ANQGSEA. V was shortened by 6 bases and J by 3 bases, with 12 bases between the two germline ends. The CDR3 DNA is TGCAGCGTCGAGGACGGATACTACGAGCAGTACTTC. This translates into CSVEDGYYEQYF.

This clonotype was seen a few times. This chain uses TRBV12-3 or TRBV12-4 with TRBJ1-3; D remains unclear. With 3 bases removed from V and 4 bases from J, the gap between germline ends came to 13 bases. This CDR3 comprises 15 residues. In DNA, the CDR3 is TGTGCCAGCAGTTTGTCTGCGGGTTTGGGAAACACCATATATTTT. Its protein product is CASSLSAGLGNTIYF.

This clonotype is deemed medium-sized (0.01 to 0.1%). The V gene is TRBV11-1, the J gene TRBJ1-5; possible D gene TRBD1, 5 bases. Trimming left V 5 bases short and J 4 bases short, with 15 bases between. Germline-derived CDR1 and CDR2 are SGHAT and FQDESV (reference sequence). There are 15 residues in the CDR3. As DNA, the CDR3 is TGTGCCAGCAGCCCAGATCAGGGATCTAATCAGCCCCAGCATTTT. Protein: CASSPDQGSNQPQHF.

CDR3 DNA sequence: TGTGCCAGCAGCTTGGCAGGGACGACAGGGTTGGAGCAGTACTTC. Protein: CASSLAGTTGLEQYF. The chain uses TRBV5-4 and TRBJ2-7, with 7 bases fitting TRBD1. The CDR3 runs to 15 residues. After removal of 0 bases from V and 7 bases from J, the junction contained 10 bases not matched to a gene. CDR1 and CDR2 from the germline V gene are SGHNT and YYREEE (reference sequence).

This clonotype was recorded a few times. This sequence joins TRBV24-1 and TRBJ2-1; D is possibly TRBD2 (6 bases). The V gene's germline CDR1 is KGHDR and CDR2 SFDVKD. Trimming cost V 4 bases and J 6 bases, with 18 bases left between them. CDR3 length: 16 residues. The chain's CDR3 is CATSDPPVVGGNEQFF. In DNA, the CDR3 is TGTGCCACCAGTGACCCCCCGGTAGTGGGAGGCAATGAGCAGTTCTTC.

The chain combines TRBV29-1 with TRBJ1-4, with D maybe TRBD1 (6 bases). The CDR3 sequence is 13 residues long. V lost 7 bases and J 6 bases, leaving 15 bases between the germline ends. CDR1 and CDR2 from the germline V gene are SQVTM and ANQGSEA. The CDR3 DNA follows: TGCAGCGCGGCCGAGACAGGTCATGAAAAACTGTTTTTT. Its protein product is CSAAETGHEKLFF.

The chain carries TRBV29-1 and TRBJ1-2, with TRBD1 matching over 11 bases. CDR1 and CDR2 from the germline V gene are SQVTM and ANQGSEA. The CDR3 runs 13 residues. Trimming cost V 5 bases and J 8 bases; bases outside gene matches: 7. The CDR3 nucleotides are TGCAGCGTTCTATCCGGGACAGGGGGAGGCTACACCTTC. Residues: CSVLSGTGGGYTF.

This clonotype was found many times. The DNA of the CDR3 is TGTGCCAGCAGCCCAAGTGCGGCGGGGGGAAACACCATATATTTT. Protein sequence: CASSPSAAGGNTIYF. V and J are TRBV7-9 and TRBJ1-3; the D is unclear. Between the trimmed V and J ends, which lost 5 bases and 4 bases, there was a span of 15 bases. The CDR3 is made up of 15 amino acids. Per the germline V gene, CDR1 is SEHNR and CDR2 is FQNEAQ (reference sequence).

Only a few counts were recorded for this clonotype. V and J are TRBV11-2 and TRBJ2-3, with D unresolved. Trimming took 2 bases from V and 3 from J, leaving 12 bases between them. The germline gives CDR1 SGHAT, CDR2 FQNNGV. The CDR3 is made up of 15 amino acids. CDR3 amino acids: CASSLNNGLTDTQYF. The CDR3 DNA sequence: TGTGCCAGCAGCTTAAACAACGGGTTAACAGATACGCAGTATTTT.

Comments on this clonotype: It may be a read error: a sequence one base away is much more abundant. The rearrangement uses TRBV11-1 and TRBJ1-1; a possible D gene is TRBD1 (5 bases). The CDR3 contains 14 residues. With 5 bases removed from V and 5 bases from J, the gap between germline ends came to 15 bases. Germline values: CDR1 SGHAT, CDR2 FQDESV (reference sequence). The CDR3 nucleotides are TGTGCCAGCAGCCGCCGGGGCCCCGGAACTGAAGCTTTCTTT. Protein: CASSRRGPGTEAFF. Using reference TRBV11-1 and TRBJ1-1 for the parts outside the CDR3, the full variable domain is EAEVAQSPRYKITEKSQAVAFWCDPISGHATLYWYRQILGQGPELLVQFQDESVVDDSQLPKDRFSAERLKGVDSTLKIQPAELGDSAMYLCASSRRGPGTEAFFGQGTRLTVV.

This sequence joins TRBV4-1 and TRBJ2-3, with 8 bases aligning to TRBD2. The CDR3 has 14 amino acids. CDR1 and CDR2 (germline): MGHRA, YSYEKL. Trimming at V came to 8 bases and at J to 5 bases, leaving 9 bases not matched to a gene. The CDR3, as DNA: TGCGCCAGCTCCCCAAAGCGGGAGTTAGATACGCAGTATTTT. It translates to CASSPKRELDTQYF.